The 17 T cell receptor beta chains presented below share a single source sample, sequenced in a study of CXCR3-negative and CXCR3-positive naive CD8 T cells. UMI-labeled TRB cDNA libraries were prepared by 5' RACE. TCRdb reprocessed the 5' RACE reads and reports one entry per CDR3 protein, with no DNA. The sample holds under 65,000 distinct CDR3 sequences. Material for sequencing was memory CD8+ T cells from blood. The source of these receptors is a human donor in good health. Some clones in this sample may be carry-over from other donors' samples.

J is TRBJ2-7 and V is TRBV3-1; checking the TCRdb D call of TRBD1 is not possible without DNA. Germline V lookup: CDR1 LGHDT, CDR2 YNNKEL (reference sequence). The CDR3 spans 15 residues. The CDR3 loop reads CASSQGLADYYEQYF.

CDR3 in amino acids: CSVDPGEANYGYTF. The J gene is TRBJ1-2, the V gene TRBV29-1; without DNA, the TCRdb call of TRBD1 cannot be checked. Germline V CDR1 and CDR2: SQVTM, ANQGSEA. There are 14 residues in the CDR3.

The genes are TRBV6-2 or TRBV6-3 and TRBJ1-1. Germline CDR1 MNHEY, CDR2 SVGEGT. CDR3 length equals 16 residues. The CDR3 region is CASSLTKGLGNTEAFF.

This rearrangement joins TRBV14 to TRBJ1-1; TCRdb selects TRBD1, and the lack of DNA leaves this call unchecked. Germline V gene lookup returns CDR1 SGHDN and CDR2 FVKESK. This CDR3 region has 15 residues. The CDR3 reads CASSPWDLQNTEAFF.

This chain connects TRBV28 to TRBJ2-2; TCRdb selects TRBD2, and the lack of DNA leaves this call unchecked. The CDR3 length is 15 residues. Germline lookup yields CDR1 MDHEN and CDR2 SYDVKM. This CDR3 reads CASTLGGEHTGELFF. Drawing the rest from reference TRBV28 and TRBJ2-2, the complete variable domain is DVKVTQSSRYLVKRTGEKVFLECVQDMDHENMFWYRQDPGLGLRLIYFSYDVKMKEKGDIPEGYSVSREKKERFSLILESASTNQTSMYLCASTLGGEHTGELFFGEGSRLTVL.

The rearrangement links TRBV27 to TRBJ1-1; TCRdb outputs TRBD1, but without DNA this stays unchecked. The germline V gene has CDR1 MNHEY and CDR2 SMNVEV (reference sequence). The CDR3 covers 13 residues. CDR3: CASRPLGQAEAFF.

The chain joins TRBV20-1 to TRBJ1-6. The V gene's germline CDR1 is DFQATT and CDR2 SNEGSKA (reference sequence). The CDR3 contains 15 residues. CDR3 loop: CSAMGGVSGNSPLHF.

J is TRBJ2-1 and V is TRBV4-2. The CDR3 loop spans 12 amino acids. Germline-derived CDR1 and CDR2 are LGHNA and YNFKEQ. The CDR3 loop reads CASSQVYNEQFF.

This chain uses TRBV24-1 with TRBJ2-5. CDR3 length: 12 residues. Germline V gives CDR1 KGHDR, CDR2 SFDVKD. The CDR3 is CATSDLEETQYF.

The chain employs TRBV29-1 and TRBJ2-1; TCRdb lists TRBD2, though no DNA is available to test this call. The CDR3 totals 12 residues. Germline V gene sequence: CDR1 SQVTM, CDR2 ANQGSEA. CDR3 in amino acids: CSAAGEVGEQFF.

This clonotype is identified as medium-sized from frequency. This sequence joins TRBV4-3 and TRBJ1-1; TCRdb names TRBD1, which stays unverified in the absence of DNA. The CDR3 consists of 15 residues. Germline CDR1 LGHNA, CDR2 YSLEER. The CDR3: CASSQDRGISTEAFF.

The CDR3 here is CSVPWGENGYTF. The chain combines TRBV29-1 with TRBJ1-2; as DNA is missing, the TRBD1 call by TCRdb cannot be tested. This CDR3 contains 12 residues. CDR1 and CDR2 from the germline V gene are SQVTM and ANQGSEA.

The chain combines TRBV6-5 with TRBJ1-2. There are 14 residues in the CDR3. Germline CDR1 reads MNHEY; CDR2 reads SVGAGI. The CDR3 loop reads CASSYSGPYYGYTF.

The CDR3 is CSVRRTTRDTEAFF. The genes are TRBV29-1 and TRBJ1-1. The germline gives CDR1 SQVTM, CDR2 ANQGSEA. This CDR3 spans 14 amino acids.

Here the CDR3 reads CASSFYTGNTIYF. V gene TRBV7-9 combines with J gene TRBJ1-3. This CDR3 is 13 amino acids long. Germline V CDR1 and CDR2: SEHNR, FQNEAQ (reference sequence).

This clonotype registers medium-sized by frequency. The chain employs TRBV20-1 and TRBJ1-5; the D call from TCRdb, TRBD1, cannot be confirmed without DNA. CDR1 and CDR2 (germline): DFQATT, SNEGSKA (reference sequence). The CDR3 covers 15 residues. CDR3 amino acids: CSASGTADFNQPQHF.

The V call is TRBV20-1, the J call TRBJ2-3; with no DNA, the TCRdb D assignment of TRBD2 cannot be verified. Germline V gives CDR1 DFQATT, CDR2 SNEGSKA (reference sequence). The CDR3 covers 15 residues. This CDR3 is CSALHSGGAGDTQYF.